This TCR beta chain was sequenced in a study of cytomegalovirus exposure and HLA in healthy donors. Trimming shortened V by 1 base and J by 3 bases, and 8 bases separated the two germline ends. This CDR3 spans 13 amino acids. Germline V lookup: CDR1 SGHDT, CDR2 YYEEEE. This clone has a handful of counts. Vbeta (60) and Jbeta (13) primers were used in the PCR. The method was immunoSEQ multiplex PCR; TCRdb's version includes in-frame clones alone and lacks a portion of them. Among 150,000 to 200,000 clones listed, approximately 85% were seen once. The gene calls are TRBV5-6 and TRBJ2-7; perhaps TRBD1 as D (5 bases). This TCR was recovered from a man in his late teens or twenties in good health and CMV-seropositive. The sample comprised PBMCs. Here the CDR3 reads CASSLLGDYEQYF. For the CDR3, the DNA is TGTGCCAGCAGCTTGTTAGGGGACTACGAGCAGTACTTC.